A single sample gave rise to the 18 T cell receptor beta chains below, sequenced in a study of naive and memory T cell subsets. TCR cDNA received a 3' ligated oligonucleotide that carried a UMI. Amplification of ligated cDNA took four PCR rounds with SP2 and nested alpha and beta constant primers. MiXCR, applied by TCRdb to the 5' RACE reads, yields one record per CDR3 protein. The data contain 55,000 to 70,000 distinct CDR3 sequences, more than 7.5% of them singletons. Source of these receptors: a female donor in good health.

This clonotype was counted only a few times. One end of the junction is discordant with germline, which a read error may explain. This rearrangement joins TRBV7-2 to TRBJ2-3, with TRBD1 matching 8 bases. Germline CDR1 SGHTA, CDR2 FQGNSA. The length of the CDR3 is 18 residues. The DNA of the CDR3 is TGCGCCAGCAGCCCTCAGGGGGCGCGAGGTTCTACCACAGATACGCAGTATTTT. Its protein product is CASSPQGARGSTTDTQYF.

The CDR3 is CASSSRGSAQHF. The CDR3 region has the DNA TGTGCCAGCAGCTCCCGGGGGTCAGCCCAGCATTTT. The chain combines TRBV6-2 or TRBV6-3 with TRBJ1-5, with D possibly being TRBD1 (5 bases). V was pared by 6 bases and J by 11 bases, with 14 bases between. This CDR3 has 12 residues. Per germline, CDR1 MNHEY and CDR2 SVGEGT.

The V gene is TRBV20-1, the J gene TRBJ2-7; D gene uncertain. Germline values: CDR1 DFQATT, CDR2 SNEGSKA (reference sequence). The CDR3 sequence is 11 residues long. V lost 6 bases to trimming and J lost 5 bases, with 11 bases between them. CDR3 protein: CSATYSHEQYF. DNA for the CDR3: TGCAGTGCCACTTATTCCCACGAGCAGTACTTC.

Concerning this clonotype: At one end, the junction sequence differs from germline, possibly due to a read error. The rearrangement uses TRBV19 and TRBJ1-5; D is ambiguous. CDR1 LNHDA and CDR2 SQIVND come from the germline V gene (reference sequence). The CDR3 sequence is 14 residues long. CDR3 nucleotides: TGTGCCACTCACCCCTTAGATGGCAAGCAGCCCCAGCATTTT. Its translation is CATHPLDGKQPQHF.

In DNA form, the CDR3 reads TGCAGTGCTAGAGATCTCGGCAGGGACGAGCAGTACTTC. Protein sequence: CSARDLGRDEQYF. The chain employs TRBV20-1 and TRBJ2-7; tentatively, D is TRBD1 (5 bases). V was pared by 0 bases and J by 5 bases, with 11 bases between. The germline gives CDR1 DFQATT, CDR2 SNEGSKA (reference sequence). The CDR3 has 13 residues.

Ten or more counts support this clonotype. The chain combines TRBV27 with TRBJ1-2, with TRBD1 identical over 7 bases. The CDR3 totals 15 residues. Per the germline V gene, CDR1 is MNHEY and CDR2 is SMNVEV (reference sequence). V was clipped by 3 bases and J by 5 bases; unmatched bases: 9. In DNA, the CDR3 is TGTGCCAGCAGTTTTGGGCAGGGGGATGTGTATGGCTACACCTTC. It specifies CASSFGQGDVYGYTF.

The gene calls are TRBV19 and TRBJ1-3; 7 bases are a match to TRBD1. Trimming took 10 bases from V and 0 from J; bases not matched to a gene: 6. CDR3 length: 14 amino acids. CDR1 is LNHDA, CDR2 SQIVND, per germline (reference sequence). This chain's CDR3 is CANRDSNSGNTIYF. The CDR3 DNA sequence: TGTGCCAACCGGGACAGCAACTCTGGAAACACCATATATTTT.

Only a few counts were recorded for this clonotype. The V call is TRBV7-2, the J call TRBJ2-3; D remains ambiguous. Germline loops: CDR1 SGHTA, CDR2 FQGNSA. V was cut by 4 bases and J by 1 base, with 6 bases left in between. This CDR3 is built from 13 residues. CDR3 DNA: TGTGCCAGCAGCTGGAGAGGCACAGATACGCAGTATTTT. As protein: CASSWRGTDTQYF.

This clonotype was found many times. The chain couples TRBV27 to TRBJ1-1; tentatively, D is TRBD1 (5 bases). Germline V CDR1 and CDR2: MNHEY, SMNVEV (reference sequence). V was pared by 5 bases and J by 1 base, with 14 bases between. This CDR3 has 15 residues. The CDR3, as DNA: TGTGCCAGCAGTCCCGTTGGGACGGGGAACACTGAAGCTTTCTTT. Its protein is CASSPVGTGNTEAFF.

This clonotype was seen a few times. This chain links TRBV6-6 with TRBJ1-5, with TRBD1 as a possible D gene (6 bases). Germline V gene lookup returns CDR1 MNHNY and CDR2 SVGAGI (reference sequence). This CDR3 is built from 16 residues. Trimming shortened V by 0 bases and J by 1 base, and 10 bases separated the two germline ends. The CDR3 loop is CASSYSGHFSNQPQHF. CDR3 nucleotides: TGTGCCAGCAGTTACTCGGGACACTTCAGCAATCAGCCCCAGCATTTT.

This clonotype was counted ten times or more. This chain links TRBV29-1 with TRBJ1-1, with D possibly TRBD1 on 5 matching bases. The germline V and J ends were trimmed by 4 bases and 3 bases, with 12 bases remaining between them. The CDR3 consists of 13 residues. CDR1 is SQVTM and CDR2 is ANQGSEA in the germline V gene. The CDR3 here is CSVGLSGDTEAFF. CDR3 nucleotides: TGCAGCGTTGGTCTCTCGGGGGACACTGAAGCTTTCTTT. Full variable domain (outside the CDR3, taken from reference TRBV29-1 and TRBJ1-1): SAVISQKPSRDICQRGTSLTIQCQVDSQVTMMFWYRQQPGQSLTLIATANQGSEATYESGFVIDKFPISRPNLTFSTLTVSNMSPEDSSIYLCSVGLSGDTEAFFGQGTRLTVV.

This clonotype was counted at least ten times. The rearrangement joins TRBV4-1 to TRBJ2-1; 7 bases line up with TRBD2. Germline values: CDR1 MGHRA, CDR2 YSYEKL. The CDR3 length is 18 residues. V shed 3 bases and J 9 bases; nucleotides not matched to a gene: 20. The CDR3 loop is CASSHSPGTGGLGGEQFF. In nucleotides, the CDR3 is TGCGCCAGCAGCCACAGTCCTGGTACGGGGGGTCTTGGGGGTGAGCAGTTCTTC.

This clonotype was recorded at least ten times. The chain is built from TRBV28 and TRBJ2-2; TRBD1 matches 7 bases. Trimming cost V 6 bases and J 4 bases; bases outside gene matches: 5. This CDR3 region has 14 residues. The V gene's germline CDR1 is MDHEN and CDR2 SYDVKM. The CDR3 spells CASSETGATGELFF. In nucleotides, the CDR3 is TGTGCCAGCAGCGAAACAGGGGCCACCGGGGAGCTGTTTTTT.

In its sample, this clonotype was seen a few times. The V and J genes are TRBV7-8 and TRBJ1-1, with a weak D call TRBD1 (6 bases). The V gene's germline CDR1 is SGHVS and CDR2 FQNEAQ. The CDR3 spans 14 residues. Trimming removed 5 bases from V and 4 bases from J, with 14 bases in between. The CDR3 bases are TGTGCCAGCAGCCAGGGGTCCCGGGGCACTGAAGCTTTCTTT. Its translation: CASSQGSRGTEAFF.

The V call is TRBV7-9, the J call TRBJ1-6; D remains ambiguous. CDR3 length: 15 amino acids. Trimming shortened V by 4 bases and J by 12 bases, and 19 bases separated the two germline ends. Germline lookup yields CDR1 SEHNR and CDR2 FQNEAQ (reference sequence). The CDR3 region has the DNA TGTGCCAGCAGCTCTGGACTTGAACCAGGTGGACCCCTCCACTTT. Translation gives CASSSGLEPGGPLHF.

This clonotype has at least ten counts. The chain joins TRBV18 to TRBJ1-4; weak D call: TRBD1 (5 bases). The CDR3 has 17 amino acids. V was shortened by 3 bases and J by 0 bases, with 14 bases between the two germline ends. CDR1 and CDR2 (germline): KGHSH, LQKENI. CDR3 in DNA: TGTGCCAGCTCACCTGACAGTTTACTGTCAACTAATGAAAAACTGTTTTTT. Amino acids: CASSPDSLLSTNEKLFF.

Here the CDR3 reads CASSFEGQGETPLHF. The CDR3, as DNA: TGTGCCAGCAGTTTTGAGGGACAGGGAGAAACACCCCTCCACTTT. The rearrangement joins TRBV12-3 or TRBV12-4 to TRBJ1-6, with 9 positions matching TRBD1. V was pared by 3 bases and J by 11 bases, with 8 bases of the junction left unmatched. The CDR3 covers 15 residues.

This clonotype was observed at least ten times. V gene TRBV12-3 or TRBV12-4 combines with J gene TRBJ2-7; 14 nucleotides match TRBD2. This CDR3 contains 19 residues. The trim removed 6 bases at V and 4 bases at J, leaving 17 bases unmatched. The CDR3 coding sequence is TGTGCCAGCAGGGGGGGTAGGACTAGCGGGGGGACCTCCCCTTACGAGCAGTACTTC. This translates into CASRGGRTSGGTSPYEQYF.